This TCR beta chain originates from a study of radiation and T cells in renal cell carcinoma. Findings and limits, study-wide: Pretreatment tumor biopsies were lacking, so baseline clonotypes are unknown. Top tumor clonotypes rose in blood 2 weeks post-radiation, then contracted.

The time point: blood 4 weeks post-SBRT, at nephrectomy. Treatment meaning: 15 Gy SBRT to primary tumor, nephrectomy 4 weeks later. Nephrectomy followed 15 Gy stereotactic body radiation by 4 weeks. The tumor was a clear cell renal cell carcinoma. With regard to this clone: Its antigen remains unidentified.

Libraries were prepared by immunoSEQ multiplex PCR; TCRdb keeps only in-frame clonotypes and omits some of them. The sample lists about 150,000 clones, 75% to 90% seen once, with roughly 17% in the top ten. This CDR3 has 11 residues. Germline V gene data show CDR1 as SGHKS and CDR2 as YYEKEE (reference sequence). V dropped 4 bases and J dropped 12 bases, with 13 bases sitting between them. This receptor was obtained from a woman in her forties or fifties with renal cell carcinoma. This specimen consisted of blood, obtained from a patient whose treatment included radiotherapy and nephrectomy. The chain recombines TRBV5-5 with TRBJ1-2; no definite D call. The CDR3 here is CASSPEGLDTF. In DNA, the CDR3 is TGTGCCAGCAGCCCCGAAGGGTTGGACACCTTC.